This TCR beta chain was recorded in a study of spatial heterogeneity in lung cancer. Findings and caveats of the study: Tumors with more nonsynonymous mutations had more expanded intratumoral alpha and beta TCRs.

Time point described: sample taken at primary tumor resection. One entry per CDR3 protein, called by TCRdb with MiXCR from the 5' RACE reads. The table shows 13,000 or so distinct CDR3 sequences, with about 3% occurring only once. In this sample, this clonotype turned up many times. The antigen is not known. V was pared by 0 bases and J by 0 bases, with 12 bases between. The CDR3 length is 15 residues. Germline V gene sequence: CDR1 DFQATT, CDR2 SNEGSKA (reference sequence). The chain links TRBV20-1 to TRBJ2-7; D not certain. The clonotype was recovered from a male donor with early-stage non-small cell lung cancer. The sequencing used lung tumor tissue, collected at surgery. Here the CDR3 DNA reads TGCAGTGCTAGAGATCCGAGTGCGAGCTCCTACGAGCAGTACTTC. This sequence encodes CSARDPSASSYEQYF.